These 9 T cell receptor beta chains came from one sample sequenced in a study of CD8 T cells in Susac syndrome. With random hexamers, roughly 0.45 to 1 ug RNA was reverse transcribed. TCRdb reprocessed the immunoSEQ multiplex PCR reads via MiXCR and lists one record per CDR3 protein. Of 150,000 to 200,000 distinct CDR3 sequences in the sample, 90% to 95% are singletons; the top ten hold 0.12%. Sequencing was performed on CD4+ T cells from PBMCs. The receptors derive from a human donor with Susac syndrome.

The chain recombines TRBV12-3 or TRBV12-4 with TRBJ1-1, with D tentatively TRBD1 (5 bases). The CDR3 consists of 15 residues. The V end was cut by 6 bases, the J end by 5 bases, with 19 bases between. The CDR3 nucleotides read TGTGCCAGCAGACCGGCAGGGATCCGGGAAACTGAAGCTTTCTTT. It yields the protein CASRPAGIRETEAFF.

This sequence joins TRBV12-3 or TRBV12-4 and TRBJ1-6, with a possible D match to TRBD1 (6 bases). The CDR3 spans 14 residues. V was cut by 4 bases and J by 7 bases, with 11 bases left in between. The CDR3 reads CASSSDRRNSPLHF. DNA for the CDR3: TGTGCCAGCAGTTCAGACAGGAGAAATTCACCCCTCCACTTT.

This rearrangement joins TRBV4-3 to TRBJ2-1; no reliable D call. Trimming stripped 0 bases from V and 8 bases from J, with 11 bases between. This CDR3 region has 14 residues. Per germline, CDR1 LGHNA and CDR2 YSLEER. This CDR3 is CASSQDLRVYEQFF. CDR3 nucleotide sequence: TGCGCCAGCAGCCAAGATCTCAGAGTCTATGAGCAGTTCTTC.

The chain links TRBV9 to TRBJ1-6; D is unresolved. The V and J ends lost 2 bases and 6 bases respectively, with 12 bases between them. This CDR3 spans 15 amino acids. The germline gives CDR1 SGDLS, CDR2 YYNGEE. The CDR3 DNA follows: TGTGCCAGCAGCGTGACGGACGGCGGTAATTCACCCCTCCACTTT. This translates into CASSVTDGGNSPLHF.

The chain recombines TRBV30 with TRBJ1-5; tentative D call: TRBD1 (5 bases). Germline V gene sequence: CDR1 GTSNPN, CDR2 SVGIG (reference sequence). The CDR3 is 13 residues long. The V gene lost 2 bases and the J gene lost 5 bases, with 10 bases spanning the gap. The CDR3 coding sequence is TGTGCCTGGAGTCCGAGGGGTGATCAGCCCCAGCATTTT. It is translated as CAWSPRGDQPQHF.

This chain links TRBV12-3 or TRBV12-4 with TRBJ2-3, with D possibly being TRBD2 (7 bases). The CDR3 sequence is 15 residues long. V lost 4 bases to trimming and J lost 4 bases, with 15 bases between them. The CDR3 reads CASSSNREGADTQYF. In nucleotides, the CDR3 is TGTGCCAGCAGTTCGAACAGGGAGGGCGCAGATACGCAGTATTTT.

V is TRBV14 and J is TRBJ2-1; 11 nucleotides line up with TRBD2. The CDR3 consists of 15 residues. The trim removed 2 bases at V and 8 bases at J, leaving 5 bases unmatched. Looked up from germline, CDR1 is SGHDN and CDR2 is FVKESK. CDR3 loop: CASSQRLAGGDEQFF. In DNA form, the CDR3 reads TGTGCCAGCAGCCAAAGGCTAGCGGGGGGTGATGAGCAGTTCTTC.

This chain joins TRBV20-1 and TRBJ2-1; 12 nucleotides match TRBD2. V shed 2 bases and J 7 bases; nucleotides not matched to a gene: 3. The CDR3 is 14 residues long. CDR1 is DFQATT and CDR2 is SNEGSKA in the germline V gene (reference sequence). CDR3 in DNA: TGCAGTGCTAGACCTAGCGGGGGGGAGAATGAGCAGTTCTTC. It yields the protein CSARPSGGENEQFF.

The chain is built from TRBV11-2 and TRBJ2-7, with 13 nucleotides matching TRBD2. V lost 5 bases, J lost 0 bases, and 7 bases stayed unmatched. CDR1 and CDR2 from the germline V gene are SGHAT and FQNNGV. The CDR3 has 17 residues. The CDR3 nucleotides are TGTGCCAGCAGCCAGAGGACTAGCGGGGGCATCTCCTACGAGCAGTACTTC. This codes for CASSQRTSGGISYEQYF.